There are a few counts of the clone carrying this TCR beta chain. The antigen is not known. These data come from a study of T-cell memory formation after mild COVID-19. Notes on the study in general: CD8+ contracting clones occupied EMRA, while CD4+ ones occupied mainly CM and EM. A second wave expanding day 15 to 37 was CD4+-biased; contracting clones were balanced.

Constant-segment-primed 5'RACE gave TCR alpha and TCR beta cDNA libraries with sample barcodes and UMIs. TCRdb reprocessed the 5' RACE reads with MiXCR, giving one entry per CDR3 protein. Among approximately 580,000 distinct CDR3 sequences, about a fifth were seen once, and the ten largest hold about 12%. V dropped 5 bases and J dropped 6; count of bases not matched to a gene: 9. The CDR3 consists of 15 residues. CDR1 and CDR2 (germline): MNHEY, SVGAGI. The sequence was collected from an adult woman who had mild COVID-19 (a few samples of this study predate the infection). Cell type and time point are not known. The V call is TRBV6-5, the J call TRBJ2-3; 9 nucleotides line up with TRBD2. Sequenced material: PBMCs or a T cell subset sorted from them (not recorded which). Here the CDR3 reads CASSVLAGVGDTQYF. In DNA form, the CDR3 reads TGTGCCAGCAGTGTACTAGCGGGCGTTGGGGATACGCAGTATTTT.